This T cell receptor beta chain appears in the sequencing data of a study of blood T cells in healthy people across ages. Sample-barcoded 5' priming and a J-beta primer mix drove a second PCR of roughly 6 to 12 cycles. TCRdb re-called the 5' RACE reads with MiXCR, one entry per CDR3 protein. Of about 1.7 million distinct CDR3 sequences listed, approximately 28% were seen once; the top ten hold 7.7%. Germline lookup yields CDR1 MNHNS and CDR2 SASEGT. This CDR3 comprises 13 residues. The germline V and J ends were trimmed by 10 bases and 2 bases, with 13 bases remaining between them. The clonotype comes from a woman aged 25 to 45 in good health. The specimen sequenced was blood. The chain has TRBV6-1 and TRBJ2-3; the D gene is possibly TRBD1 (5 bases). In DNA form, the CDR3 reads TGTGCCAACCGAGACAGTGACACAGATACGCAGTATTTT. Translating it yields CANRDSDTDTQYF.